The sequence of this T cell receptor beta chain was determined in a study of blood T cell repertoires in COVID-19. As for the study in general: The analysed material was cDNA or gDNA that came from T cells, B-cell-depleted T cells, or PBMCs.

Original handling: By means of reference gene primer amplification, nucleated cell counts were estimated. Measured with immunoSEQ multiplex PCR; TCRdb has only the in-frame clones, and not every one. D and trimming were read from the DNA, whereas the V and J calls and clone size are those reported in that table. The sample consists of over 150,000 clones, under 85% of them appearing once. This CDR3 comprises 18 residues. J was trimmed by 0 bases and V by 2 bases; bases with no gene match: 10. Looked up from germline, CDR1 is SEHNR and CDR2 is FQNEAQ (reference sequence). Sequencing was done on a sample of peripheral blood. The origin of this receptor is a man between 65 and 85 years old with acute or convalescent COVID-19. The V and J genes are TRBV7-9 and TRBJ2-1, with TRBD2 matching over 7 bases. CDR3 in DNA: TGTGCCAGCAGCTTATCTAGGGCGGGAGTAATCTCCTACAATGAGCAGTTCTTC. Translated: CASSLSRAGVISYNEQFF. The full variable domain, completed using reference TRBV7-9 and TRBJ2-1, is DTGVSQNPRHKITKRGQNVTFRCDPISEHNRLYWYRQTLGQGPEFLTYFQNEAQLEKSRLLSDRFSAERPKGSFSTLEIQRTEQGDSAMYLCASSLSRAGVISYNEQFFGPGTRLTVL.